This T cell receptor beta chain appears in the sequencing data of a study of CD8 T cell repertoires and HIV-1 epitope variants. Across the study: The baseline condition was 1M T cells left uncultured.

Regarding this clone: What it binds is unknown.

V was trimmed by 4 bases and J by 3 bases, leaving 16 bases between them. CDR1 and CDR2 (germline): SGHAT, FQNNGV. This CDR3 is built from 16 residues. Measured with immunoSEQ multiplex PCR; TCRdb has only the in-frame clones, and not every one. Of fewer than 6,000 clones in the sample, around 66% are singletons; the top ten hold over 40%. Sequences were obtained from cultured CD8+ T cells derived from PBMCs. V is TRBV11-2 and J is TRBJ2-1; a possible D gene is TRBD2 (6 bases). This clonotype was obtained from a male donor with HIV. CDR3 in amino acids: CASSSLSGPVYNEQFF. The CDR3 bases are TGTGCCAGCAGCTCCCTCAGCGGGCCGGTCTACAATGAGCAGTTCTTC.